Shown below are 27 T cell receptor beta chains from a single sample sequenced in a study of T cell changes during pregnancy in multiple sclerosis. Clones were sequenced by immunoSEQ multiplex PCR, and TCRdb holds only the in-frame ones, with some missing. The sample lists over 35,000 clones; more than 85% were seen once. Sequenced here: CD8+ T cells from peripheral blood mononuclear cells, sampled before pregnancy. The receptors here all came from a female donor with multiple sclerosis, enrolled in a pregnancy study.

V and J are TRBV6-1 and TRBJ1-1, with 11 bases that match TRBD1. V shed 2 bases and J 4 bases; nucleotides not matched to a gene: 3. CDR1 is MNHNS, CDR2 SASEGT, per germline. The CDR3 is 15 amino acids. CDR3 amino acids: CASSEIGTGGTEAFF. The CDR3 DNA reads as TGTGCCAGCAGTGAAATAGGGACAGGGGGCACTGAAGCTTTCTTT.

As DNA, the CDR3 is TGTGCCAGCAGCGTGGCGGGACAGACCTACGAGCAGTACTTC. Translation gives CASSVAGQTYEQYF. This rearrangement joins TRBV9 to TRBJ2-7, with a weak D call TRBD1 (7 bases). The CDR3 has 14 residues. V lost 2 bases and J lost 2, with 11 bases in between. Germline loops: CDR1 SGDLS, CDR2 YYNGEE.

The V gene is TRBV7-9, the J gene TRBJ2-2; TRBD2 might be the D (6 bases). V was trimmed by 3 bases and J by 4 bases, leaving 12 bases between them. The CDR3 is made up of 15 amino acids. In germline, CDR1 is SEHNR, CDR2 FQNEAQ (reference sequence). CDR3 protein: CASSFGGAVTGELFF. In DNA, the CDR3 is TGTGCCAGCAGCTTCGGCGGGGCAGTCACCGGGGAGCTGTTTTTT.

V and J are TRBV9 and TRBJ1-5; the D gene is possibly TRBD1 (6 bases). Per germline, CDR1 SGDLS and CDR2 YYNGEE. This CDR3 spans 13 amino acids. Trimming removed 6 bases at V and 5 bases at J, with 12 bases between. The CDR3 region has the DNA TGTGCCAGCAACCTAGGGGGGGATCAGCCCCAGCATTTT. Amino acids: CASNLGGDQPQHF.

The CDR3 region has the DNA TGTGCCAGCAGCTTAGCGGGCCTCTCAACGTACGAGCAGTACTTC. This encodes CASSLAGLSTYEQYF. The rearrangement links TRBV7-9 to TRBJ2-7; D unresolved. The CDR3 runs to 15 residues. V lost 0 bases and J 4 bases, leaving 13 bases between the germline ends. CDR1 SEHNR and CDR2 FQNEAQ come from the germline V gene (reference sequence).

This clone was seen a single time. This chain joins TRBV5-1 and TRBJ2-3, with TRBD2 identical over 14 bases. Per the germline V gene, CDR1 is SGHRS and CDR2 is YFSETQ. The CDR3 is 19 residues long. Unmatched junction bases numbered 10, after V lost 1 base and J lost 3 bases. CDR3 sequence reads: CASSLRGLAGERSTDTQYF. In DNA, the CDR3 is TGCGCCAGCAGCTTGCGGGGACTAGCGGGAGAGAGGTCGACAGATACGCAGTATTTT.

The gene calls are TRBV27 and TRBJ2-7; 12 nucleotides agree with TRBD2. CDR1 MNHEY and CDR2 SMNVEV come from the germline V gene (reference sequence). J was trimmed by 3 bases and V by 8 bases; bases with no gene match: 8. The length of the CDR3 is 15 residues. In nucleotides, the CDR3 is TGTGCCAGCGGATGGACTAGCGGGGTCGACTACGAGCAGTACTTC. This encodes CASGWTSGVDYEQYF.

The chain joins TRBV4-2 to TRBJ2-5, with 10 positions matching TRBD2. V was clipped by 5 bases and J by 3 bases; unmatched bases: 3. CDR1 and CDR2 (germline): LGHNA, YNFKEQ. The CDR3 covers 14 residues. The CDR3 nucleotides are TGTGCCAGCAGCGCCCTAGCGGGAGAAGAGACCCAGTACTTC. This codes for CASSALAGEETQYF.

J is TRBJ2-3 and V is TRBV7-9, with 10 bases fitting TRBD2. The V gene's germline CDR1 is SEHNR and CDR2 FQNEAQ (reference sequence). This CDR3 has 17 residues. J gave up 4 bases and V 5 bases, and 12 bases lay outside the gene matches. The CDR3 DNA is TGTGCCAGCAGCCCTAGGACTAGCGGACGGTCCGCAGATACGCAGTATTTT. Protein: CASSPRTSGRSADTQYF.

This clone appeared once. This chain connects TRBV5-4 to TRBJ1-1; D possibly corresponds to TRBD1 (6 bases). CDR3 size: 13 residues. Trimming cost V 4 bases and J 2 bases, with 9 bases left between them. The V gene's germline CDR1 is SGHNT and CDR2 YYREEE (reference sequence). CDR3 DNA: TGTGCCAGCAGCGACAGGATAAACACTGAAGCTTTCTTT. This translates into CASSDRINTEAFF.

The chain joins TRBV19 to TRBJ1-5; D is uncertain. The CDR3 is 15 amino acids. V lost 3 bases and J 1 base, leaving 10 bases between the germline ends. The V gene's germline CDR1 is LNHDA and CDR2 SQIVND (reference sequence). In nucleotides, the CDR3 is TGTGCCAGTAGTATTTTTGGTGAGAGCAATCAGCCCCAGCATTTT. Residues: CASSIFGESNQPQHF.

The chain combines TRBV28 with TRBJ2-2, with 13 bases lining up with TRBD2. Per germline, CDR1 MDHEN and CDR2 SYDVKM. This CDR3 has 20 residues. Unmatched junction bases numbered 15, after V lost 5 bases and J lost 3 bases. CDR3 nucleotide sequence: TGTGCCAGCAGTCCGTGGAGTGCTACTAGCGGGAGGGCCTACACCGGGGAGCTGTTTTTT. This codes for CASSPWSATSGRAYTGELFF.

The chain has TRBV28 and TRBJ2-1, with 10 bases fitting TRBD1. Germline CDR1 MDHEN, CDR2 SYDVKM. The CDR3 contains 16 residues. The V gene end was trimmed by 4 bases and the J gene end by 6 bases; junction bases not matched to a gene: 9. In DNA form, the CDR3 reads TGTGCCAGCAGTTCCCCCCGGGACAGGGGAGGCAATGAGCAGTTCTTC. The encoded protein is CASSSPRDRGGNEQFF.

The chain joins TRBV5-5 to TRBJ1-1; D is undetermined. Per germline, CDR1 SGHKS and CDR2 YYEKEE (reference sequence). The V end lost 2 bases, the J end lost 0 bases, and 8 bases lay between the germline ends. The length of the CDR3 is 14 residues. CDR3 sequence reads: CASSLIVMNTEAFF. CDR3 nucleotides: TGTGCCAGCAGCTTAATAGTAATGAACACTGAAGCTTTCTTT.

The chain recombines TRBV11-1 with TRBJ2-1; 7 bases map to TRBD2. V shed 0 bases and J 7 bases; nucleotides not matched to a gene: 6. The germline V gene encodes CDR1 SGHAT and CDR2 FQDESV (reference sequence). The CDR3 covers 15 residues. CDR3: CASSLALAGLNEQFF. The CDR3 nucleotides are TGTGCCAGCAGCTTAGCGCTCGCGGGACTAAATGAGCAGTTCTTC.

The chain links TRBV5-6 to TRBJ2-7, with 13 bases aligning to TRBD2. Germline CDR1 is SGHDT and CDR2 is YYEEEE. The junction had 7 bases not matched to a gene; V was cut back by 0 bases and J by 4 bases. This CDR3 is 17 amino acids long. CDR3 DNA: TGTGCCAGCAGCTTGGACCGGACTAGCGGGAGCAGGTACGAGCAGTACTTC. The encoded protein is CASSLDRTSGSRYEQYF.

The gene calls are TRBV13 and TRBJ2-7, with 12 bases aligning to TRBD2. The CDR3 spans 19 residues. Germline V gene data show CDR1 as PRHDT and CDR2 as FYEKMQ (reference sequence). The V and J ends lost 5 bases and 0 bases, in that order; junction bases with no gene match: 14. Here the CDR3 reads CASSLLGPSGRGPSYEQYF. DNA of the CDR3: TGTGCCAGCAGCCTATTAGGTCCTAGCGGGAGGGGACCCTCCTACGAGCAGTACTTC.

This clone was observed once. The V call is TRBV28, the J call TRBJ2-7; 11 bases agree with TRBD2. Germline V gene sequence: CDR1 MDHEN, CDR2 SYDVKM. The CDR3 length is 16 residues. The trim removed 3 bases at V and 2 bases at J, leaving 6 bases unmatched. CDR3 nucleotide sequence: TGTGCCAGCAGTTTTCTCCTTAGCGGGGGGGCCTACGAGCAGTACTTC. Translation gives CASSFLLSGGAYEQYF. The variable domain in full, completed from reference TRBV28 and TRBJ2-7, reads DVKVTQSSRYLVKRTGEKVFLECVQDMDHENMFWYRQDPGLGLRLIYFSYDVKMKEKGDIPEGYSVSREKKERFSLILESASTNQTSMYLCASSFLLSGGAYEQYFGPGTRLTVT.

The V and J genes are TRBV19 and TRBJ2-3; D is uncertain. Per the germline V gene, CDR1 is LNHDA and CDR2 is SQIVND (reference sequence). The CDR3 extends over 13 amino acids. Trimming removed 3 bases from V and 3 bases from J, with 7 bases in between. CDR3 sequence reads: CASSIPLTDTQYF. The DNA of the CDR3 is TGTGCCAGTAGTATCCCTTTAACAGATACGCAGTATTTT.

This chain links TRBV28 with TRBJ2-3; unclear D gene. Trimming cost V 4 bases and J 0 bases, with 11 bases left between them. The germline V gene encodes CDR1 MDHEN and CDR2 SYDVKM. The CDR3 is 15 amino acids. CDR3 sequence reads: CASSSVKASTDTQYF. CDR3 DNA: TGTGCCAGCAGTTCCGTGAAAGCTAGCACAGATACGCAGTATTTT.

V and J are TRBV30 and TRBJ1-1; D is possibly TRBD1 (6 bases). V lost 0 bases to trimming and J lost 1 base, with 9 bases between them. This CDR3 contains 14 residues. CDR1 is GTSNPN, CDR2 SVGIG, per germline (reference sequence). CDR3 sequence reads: CAWSVGGANTEAFF. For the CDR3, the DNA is TGTGCCTGGAGTGTAGGGGGAGCGAACACTGAAGCTTTCTTT.

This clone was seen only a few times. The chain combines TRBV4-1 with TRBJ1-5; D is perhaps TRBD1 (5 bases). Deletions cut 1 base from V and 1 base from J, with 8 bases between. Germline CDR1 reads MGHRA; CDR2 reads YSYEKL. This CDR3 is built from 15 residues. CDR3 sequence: CASSQVTASNQPQHF. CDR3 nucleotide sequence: TGCGCCAGCAGCCAAGTGACAGCCAGCAATCAGCCCCAGCATTTT.

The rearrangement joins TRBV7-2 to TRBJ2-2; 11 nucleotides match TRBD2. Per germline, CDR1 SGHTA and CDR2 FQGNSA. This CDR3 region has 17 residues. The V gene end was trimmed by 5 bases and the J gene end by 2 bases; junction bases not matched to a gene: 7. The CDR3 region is CASSTTGLAENTGELFF. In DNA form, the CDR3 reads TGTGCCAGCAGCACCACGGGACTAGCGGAAAACACCGGGGAGCTGTTTTTT.

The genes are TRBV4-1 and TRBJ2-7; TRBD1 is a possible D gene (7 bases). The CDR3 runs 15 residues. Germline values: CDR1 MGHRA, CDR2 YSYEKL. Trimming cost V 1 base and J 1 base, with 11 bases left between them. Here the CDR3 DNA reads TGCGCCAGCAGCCAAGGGCAGGGGGGATCCTACGAGCAGTACTTC. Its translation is CASSQGQGGSYEQYF.

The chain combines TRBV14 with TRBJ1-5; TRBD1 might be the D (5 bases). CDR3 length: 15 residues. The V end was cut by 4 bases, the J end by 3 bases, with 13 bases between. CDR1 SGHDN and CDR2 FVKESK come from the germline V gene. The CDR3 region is CASSLGSGSNQPQHF. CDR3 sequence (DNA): TGTGCCAGCAGCCTTGGTTCAGGGTCCAATCAGCCCCAGCATTTT.

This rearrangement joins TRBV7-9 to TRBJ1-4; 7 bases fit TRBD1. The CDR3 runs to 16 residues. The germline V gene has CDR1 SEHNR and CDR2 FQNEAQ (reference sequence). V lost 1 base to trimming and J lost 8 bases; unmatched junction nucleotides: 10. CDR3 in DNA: TGTGCCAGCAGCTTAGGTCAGGGGGAAATTTACGAAAAACTGTTTTTT. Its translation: CASSLGQGEIYEKLFF.

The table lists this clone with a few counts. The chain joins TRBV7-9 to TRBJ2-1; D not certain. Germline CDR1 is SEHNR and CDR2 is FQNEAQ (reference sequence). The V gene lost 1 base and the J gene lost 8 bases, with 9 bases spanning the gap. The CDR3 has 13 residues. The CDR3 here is CASSLVVEYEQFF. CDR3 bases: TGTGCCAGCAGCTTAGTGGTTGAGTATGAGCAGTTCTTC.